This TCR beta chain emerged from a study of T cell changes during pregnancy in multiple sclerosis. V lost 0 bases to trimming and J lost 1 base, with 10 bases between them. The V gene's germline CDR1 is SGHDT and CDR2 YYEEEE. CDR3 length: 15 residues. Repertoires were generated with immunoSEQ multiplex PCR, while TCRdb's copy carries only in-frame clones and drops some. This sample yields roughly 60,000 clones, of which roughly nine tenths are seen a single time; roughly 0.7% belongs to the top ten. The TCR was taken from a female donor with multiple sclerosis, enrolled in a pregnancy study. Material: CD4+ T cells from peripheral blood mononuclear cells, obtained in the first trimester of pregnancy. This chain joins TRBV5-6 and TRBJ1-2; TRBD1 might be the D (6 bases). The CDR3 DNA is TGTGCCAGCAGCTTGGCGGGGGGCGTTAACTATGGCTACACCTTC. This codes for CASSLAGGVNYGYTF. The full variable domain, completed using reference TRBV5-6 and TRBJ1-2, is DAGVTQSPTHLIKTRGQQVTLRCSPKSGHDTVSWYQQALGQGPQFIFQYYEEEERQRGNFPDRFSGHQFPNYSSELNVNALLLGDSALYLCASSLAGGVNYGYTFGSGTRLTVV.